These 13 T cell receptor beta chains came from one sample sequenced in a study of identical twins. TCRdb analysed the 5' RACE reads with MiXCR anew, one entry per CDR3 protein. Among some 590,000 distinct CDR3 sequences listed, more than 9% were seen once. These data are also associated with another study on yellow fever vaccine responses in identical twins.

Material for sequencing was PBMCs. The receptors here all came from a woman aged 18-29 years in good health.

This chain links TRBV2 with TRBJ2-1; 8 positions match TRBD2. Germline CDR1 is SNHLY and CDR2 is FYNNEI. With V trimmed by 4 bases and J by 7 bases, 6 bases remained unmatched. This CDR3 region has 14 residues. CDR3 loop: CASSVGTSVNEQFF. CDR3 in DNA: TGTGCCAGCAGTGTTGGGACTAGTGTAAATGAGCAGTTCTTC.

This clonotype was counted a few times. The genes are TRBV30 and TRBJ1-2; 7 nucleotides line up with TRBD1. The germline CDR1 and CDR2 sequences are GTSNPN and SVGIG (reference sequence). The CDR3 sequence is 12 residues long. Trimming at V came to 2 bases and at J to 4 bases, leaving 1 base not matched to a gene. CDR3 DNA sequence: TGTGCCTGGAGTCAGGGGGTCTATGGCTACACCTTC. Its protein product is CAWSQGVYGYTF.

V is TRBV7-8 and J is TRBJ2-1; unclear D gene. Germline V lookup: CDR1 SGHVS, CDR2 FQNEAQ. The CDR3 totals 15 residues. Trimming took 5 bases from V and 8 from J, leaving 19 bases between them. The CDR3 reads CASSPFRTPEDEQFF. CDR3 nucleotides: TGTGCCAGCAGCCCTTTTAGGACCCCCGAGGATGAGCAGTTCTTC.

This clonotype has only a few counts. The CDR3 nucleotides read TGCGCCAGCAGCCAAGACAAGGGGGACATTCAGTACTTC. Translating gives CASSQDKGDIQYF. The chain employs TRBV4-1 and TRBJ2-4, with TRBD1 as a possible D gene (6 bases). The CDR3 has 13 residues. CDR1 and CDR2 from the germline V gene are MGHRA and YSYEKL. The V end was cut by 0 bases, the J end by 8 bases, with 8 bases between.

There are a few counts of this clonotype. The chain employs TRBV4-1 and TRBJ1-5; TRBD1 matches 10 bases. This CDR3 comprises 17 residues. Looked up from germline, CDR1 is MGHRA and CDR2 is YSYEKL. J gave up 4 bases and V 0 bases, and 6 bases lay outside the gene matches. This CDR3 is CASSQDGTGDWNQPQHF. CDR3 nucleotide sequence: TGCGCCAGCAGCCAAGACGGGACAGGGGACTGGAATCAGCCCCAGCATTTT.

This clonotype was counted many times. This CDR3 is CSASEGTQYF. As DNA, the CDR3 is TGCAGCGCATCGGAAGGGACCCAGTACTTC. V usage is TRBV29-1 and J usage is TRBJ2-5; D unresolved. V dropped 7 bases and J dropped 7 bases, with 10 bases sitting between them. The CDR3 extends over 10 amino acids. Germline-derived CDR1 and CDR2 are SQVTM and ANQGSEA.

The rearrangement uses TRBV6-1 and TRBJ2-2; D might be TRBD1 (5 bases). Trimming took 5 bases from V and 7 from J, leaving 23 bases between them. CDR3 length: 17 residues. Germline V CDR1 and CDR2: MNHNS, SASEGT. This chain's CDR3 is CASSTQPSRQGVGELFF. As DNA, the CDR3 is TGTGCCAGCAGTACGCAACCGTCACGTCAGGGTGTCGGGGAGCTGTTTTTT.

The chain joins TRBV19 to TRBJ2-3; D may be TRBD2 (5 bases). V dropped 4 bases and J dropped 0 bases, with 11 bases sitting between them. CDR1 and CDR2 (germline): LNHDA, SQIVND (reference sequence). The CDR3 covers 15 residues. The chain's CDR3 is CASSTTGISTDTQYF. The CDR3 coding sequence is TGTGCCAGTAGTACCACCGGGATAAGCACAGATACGCAGTATTTT. The whole variable domain, filled in from reference TRBV19 and TRBJ2-3, reads DGGITQSPKYLFRKEGQNVTLSCEQNLNHDAMYWYRQDPGQGLRLIYYSQIVNDFQKGDIAEGYSVSREKKESFPLTVTSAQKNPTAFYLCASSTTGISTDTQYFGPGTRLTVL.

The chain recombines TRBV4-2 with TRBJ2-7, with TRBD1 matching 7 bases. The V gene end was trimmed by 1 base and the J gene end by 3 bases; junction bases not matched to a gene: 12. Germline V gives CDR1 LGHNA, CDR2 YNFKEQ. The CDR3 covers 17 residues. In DNA form, the CDR3 reads TGTGCCAGCAGCCAAGCCGACTCCGGGACAGCCGTCTACGAGCAGTACTTC. It yields the protein CASSQADSGTAVYEQYF.

The chain uses TRBV7-3 and TRBJ2-1; TRBD2 aligns across 13 bases. Trimming removed 2 bases from V and 6 bases from J; junction bases left unmatched: 4. CDR1 and CDR2 from the germline V gene are SGHTA and FQGTGA. The CDR3 sequence is 16 residues long. The CDR3 bases are TGTGCCAGCAGCTTACCGGGACTAGCGGGGCCCAATGAGCAGTTCTTC. This translates into CASSLPGLAGPNEQFF.

This chain connects TRBV5-1 to TRBJ2-6, with D possibly matching TRBD2 (6 bases). Germline lookup yields CDR1 SGHRS and CDR2 YFSETQ. The CDR3 sequence is 18 residues long. Trimming removed 0 bases at V and 0 bases at J, with 13 bases between. CDR3 residues: CASSLAGGVLSGANVLTF. The CDR3 bases are TGCGCCAGCAGCTTGGCCGGCGGGGTTCTCTCTGGGGCCAACGTCCTGACTTTC.

The chain has TRBV4-3 and TRBJ2-1, with unresolved D. This CDR3 comprises 16 residues. The germline V gene has CDR1 LGHNA and CDR2 YSLEER. The ends were cut back, 0 bases at V and 6 bases at J, with 15 bases in the middle. CDR3 in DNA: TGCGCCAGCAGCCAAGATCCCGCCTCTAGGATCAATGAGCAGTTCTTC. Its protein is CASSQDPASRINEQFF.

J is TRBJ2-2 and V is TRBV28; D might be TRBD1 (5 bases). Germline assignment: CDR1 MDHEN and CDR2 SYDVKM. The germline V and J ends were trimmed by 5 bases and 6 bases, with 13 bases remaining between them. The CDR3 sequence is 14 residues long. The CDR3 is CASSDRDSPGELFF. Here the CDR3 DNA reads TGTGCCAGCAGTGATCGAGACAGCCCCGGGGAGCTGTTTTTT. Looking up the rest from reference TRBV28 and TRBJ2-2 gives the full variable domain: DVKVTQSSRYLVKRTGEKVFLECVQDMDHENMFWYRQDPGLGLRLIYFSYDVKMKEKGDIPEGYSVSREKKERFSLILESASTNQTSMYLCASSDRDSPGELFFGEGSRLTVL.